This T cell receptor beta chain was profiled in a study of Graves' ophthalmopathy and Graves' hyperthyroidism. Excluded were patients with other autoimmune diseases, uncontrolled infections, pregnancy or lactation. CDR3 size: 18 residues. V trimming: 6 bases; J trimming: 4 bases; junction bases outside the gene matches: 10. The germline gives CDR1 SEHNR, CDR2 FQNEAQ (reference sequence). As to this clonotype: The antigen is not known.

Study-wide findings and caveats: Stable hyperthyroidism and ophthalmopathy were told apart by a 13-signature model, which achieved 85% to 90% sensitivity and over 65% specificity. Appearing in blood as well were most expanded thyroid clonotypes above 0.001 frequency.

Amplification of the TCR beta CDR3 regions used RNA transcripts (as template). A first-round RT-PCR used HTBI primers, followed by a second-round multiplex PCR. TCRdb re-called the multiplex PCR reads with MiXCR, one entry per CDR3 protein. The sample has about 600,000 distinct CDR3 sequences, just under 40% seen once; the top ten hold 4% to 5%. The sample was peripheral blood or thyroid tissue (not recorded which). This sequence joins TRBV7-9 and TRBJ2-1, with 15 positions matching TRBD2. This clonotype was obtained from an adult man with Graves' hyperthyroidism. CDR3 nucleotide sequence: TGTGCCAGCAGTTCAAGGACTAGCGGGAGGGCCAGGTACAATGAGCAGTTCTTC. Protein: CASSSRTSGRARYNEQFF.